This entry concerns a single TCR beta chain. No antigen is known for it. V lost 4 bases and J lost 1, with 5 bases in between. The CDR3 totals 11 residues. CDR1 and CDR2 from the germline V gene are SQVTM and ANQGSEA. Post-ART PBMC samples numbered at least two per donor, and pre-ART ones at least one. The assay used was immunoSEQ (version v3.0), run at survey level. TCRdb's copy holds only in-frame clones and misses some; the assay was immunoSEQ multiplex PCR. The profile shows roughly 30,000 clones, approximately 80% of them singletons. This entry belongs to a study of long-term antiretroviral therapy in people with HIV. Study-wide findings and caveats: Diversity went up after ART and still fell short of transplant donor controls. On ART adherence, viral resistance or therapy changes, no data were available.

The rearrangement joins TRBV29-1 to TRBJ2-7; no clear D. The sequence was collected from a man aged 35-49 years with HIV. The source material was unsorted PBMCs, sampled 0.3 years after starting antiretroviral therapy. The CDR3 spells CSVAYSYEQYF. The CDR3 DNA sequence: TGCAGCGTTGCTTATTCCTACGAGCAGTACTTC.